A single sample gave rise to the 3 T cell receptor beta chains below, sequenced in a study of shared clonotypes between healthy human individuals. The table came from immunoSEQ multiplex PCR; TCRdb's copy has only in-frame clones and leaves some out. The sample includes some 2,500,000 clones, around 93% of them seen just once. The sequencing input was naive CD4+ T cells from PBMCs. Described subset: CD45RA+ positively selected. The origin of the receptors is a man between 18 and 35 years old in good health. Some clones in this sample may be carry-over from other donors' samples.

The chain carries TRBV10-3 and TRBJ2-3, with D perhaps matching TRBD2 (5 bases). CDR1 and CDR2 from the germline V gene are ENHRY and SYGVKD. There are 14 residues in the CDR3. Trimming took off 10 bases at V and 4 bases at J, with 18 bases between the two ends. CDR3 region: CASTSAGGADTQYF. Here the CDR3 DNA reads TGTGCCAGCACGTCGGCGGGTGGGGCAGATACGCAGTATTTT.

The chain recombines TRBV21-1 with TRBJ1-5; the table's D call, TRBD1, has no DNA check behind it. TRBV21-1 is termed a pseudogene. The CDR3 is 18 residues long. The CDR3: CASSKDPKGTGGSQPQHF. The CDR3 DNA sequence: TGTGCCAGCAGCAAAGATCCCAAAGGGACAGGGGGCAGTCAGCCCCAGCATTTT.

The J gene is TRBJ2-5, the V gene TRBV11-2, with D possibly TRBD2 on 5 matching bases. V lost 5 bases to trimming and J lost 4 bases, with 23 bases between them. The CDR3 has 17 residues. Germline lookup yields CDR1 SGHAT and CDR2 FQNNGV. CDR3 amino acids: CASSPRPGAVGVETQYF. CDR3 DNA sequence: TGTGCCAGCAGCCCCCGCCCTGGAGCGGTCGGAGTAGAGACCCAGTACTTC. The complete variable domain, with remaining parts taken from reference TRBV11-2 and TRBJ2-5, reads EAGVAQSPRYKIIEKRQSVAFWCNPISGHATLYWYQQILGQGPKLLIQFQNNGVVDDSQLPKDRFSAERLKGVDSTLKIQPAKLEDSAVYLCASSPRPGAVGVETQYFGPGTRLLVL.